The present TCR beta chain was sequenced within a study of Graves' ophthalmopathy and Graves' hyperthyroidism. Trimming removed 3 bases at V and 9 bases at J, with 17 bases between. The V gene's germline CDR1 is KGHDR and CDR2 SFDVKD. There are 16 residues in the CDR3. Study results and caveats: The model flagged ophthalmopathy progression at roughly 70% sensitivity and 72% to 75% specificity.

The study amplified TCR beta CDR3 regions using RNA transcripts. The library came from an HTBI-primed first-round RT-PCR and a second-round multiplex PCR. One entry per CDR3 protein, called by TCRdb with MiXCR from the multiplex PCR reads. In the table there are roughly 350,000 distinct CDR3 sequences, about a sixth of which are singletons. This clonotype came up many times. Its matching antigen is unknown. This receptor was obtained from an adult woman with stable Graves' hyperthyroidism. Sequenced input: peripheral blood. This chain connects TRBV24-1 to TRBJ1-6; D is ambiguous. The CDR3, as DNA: TGTGCCACCAGTGATACCATGACGGAGGTGTCTTCACCCCTCCACTTT. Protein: CATSDTMTEVSSPLHF.